Each of the 15 T cell receptor beta chains below was sequenced from the same sample in a study of graft-versus-host responses after intestinal transplantation. Sequencing used immunoSEQ multiplex PCR; TCRdb keeps in-frame clones, though not all of them. The sample holds tens of thousands of clones, 90% to 95% seen once. Antigens of these TCRs are unknown. Specimen: unstimulated CD4+ T cells sorted from spleen or lymph node cells, collected before intestinal transplant. These receptors were taken from a human donor who received an intestinal transplant.

The chain uses TRBV7-2 and TRBJ2-3; 7 bases map to TRBD2. The J segment lost 3 bases and the V segment lost 5 bases, leaving 5 bases of the junction unmatched. Per the germline V gene, CDR1 is SGHTA and CDR2 is FQGNSA. The CDR3 is 14 residues long. The CDR3 DNA reads TGTGCCAGCAGCCCGAGGGAGGGGACAGATACGCAGTATTTT. It encodes CASSPREGTDTQYF.

The J gene is TRBJ2-1, the V gene TRBV2, with 8 bases fitting TRBD2. This CDR3 comprises 15 residues. Per germline, CDR1 SNHLY and CDR2 FYNNEI. J gave up 1 base and V 5 bases, and 4 bases lay outside the gene matches. CDR3 region: CASSTSGESYNEQFF. DNA for the CDR3: TGTGCCAGCAGTACTAGCGGCGAATCCTACAATGAGCAGTTCTTC.

This clone was seen a few times. CDR3 region: CASRTTGEEKLFF. CDR3 in DNA: TGTGCCAGTAGGACGACAGGGGAAGAAAAACTGTTTTTT. The rearrangement joins TRBV19 to TRBJ1-4, with 8 bases identical to TRBD1. CDR3 size: 13 residues. Per germline, CDR1 LNHDA and CDR2 SQIVND (reference sequence). Germline trimming cut 6 bases from V and 8 bases from J; bases unmatched to any gene: 5. Based on the CDR3 plus reference TRBV19 and TRBJ1-4, the full variable domain is DGGITQSPKYLFRKEGQNVTLSCEQNLNHDAMYWYRQDPGQGLRLIYYSQIVNDFQKGDIAEGYSVSREKKESFPLTVTSAQKNPTAFYLCASRTTGEEKLFFGSGTQLSVL.

This clone was seen only a few times. The genes are TRBV2 and TRBJ1-4, with TRBD1 matching 9 bases. The germline V gene has CDR1 SNHLY and CDR2 FYNNEI. The V segment lost 8 bases and the J segment 6 bases; nucleotides outside the gene matches: 4. This CDR3 contains 13 residues. As DNA, the CDR3 is TGTGCCAGCCACAGGGGGCTTGATGAAAAACTGTTTTTT. This encodes CASHRGLDEKLFF.

This clone came up once. The V call is TRBV7-2, the J call TRBJ2-7, with 7 bases aligning to TRBD1. Per germline, CDR1 SGHTA and CDR2 FQGNSA. Trimming at V came to 4 bases and at J to 0 bases, leaving 3 bases not matched to a gene. This CDR3 is 14 amino acids long. CDR3 DNA sequence: TGTGCCAGCAGCTGGGACAGACTCTCCTACGAGCAGTACTTC. The encoded protein is CASSWDRLSYEQYF.

This chain links TRBV21-1 with TRBJ2-3; the tabulated D call, TRBD2, remains unverified against the DNA. TRBV21-1 is recorded as a pseudogene. The CDR3 is made up of 17 amino acids. The DNA for the CDR3 is TGTGCCAGCCTTACCCGACTAGCGGGGGAAAGCACAGATACGCAGTATTTT. This encodes CASLTRLAGESTDTQYF.

The genes are TRBV5-8 and TRBJ1-6, with 7 positions matching TRBD1. CDR1 is SGHTS and CDR2 is YDEGEE in the germline V gene. The CDR3 spans 17 residues. V shed 1 base and J 6 bases; nucleotides not matched to a gene: 10. DNA for the CDR3: TGTGCCAGCAGCTTGTGGTTGAGGGACAGCAGTAATTCACCCCTCCACTTT. It encodes CASSLWLRDSSNSPLHF.

The V call is TRBV7-2, the J call TRBJ2-1; TRBD2 might be the D (7 bases). V shed 3 bases and J shed 0 bases, with 9 bases lying between them. Germline V gives CDR1 SGHTA, CDR2 FQGNSA. CDR3 length: 15 amino acids. The CDR3 is CASSLGGPSYNEQFF. The CDR3 DNA is TGTGCCAGCAGCTTGGGGGGGCCCTCCTACAATGAGCAGTTCTTC. The entire variable domain, with the rest obtained from reference TRBV7-2 and TRBJ2-1, is as follows: GAGVSQSPSNKVTEKGKDVELRCDPISGHTALYWYRQSLGQGLEFLIYFQGNSAPDKSGLPSDRFSAERTGGSVSTLTIQRTQQEDSAVYLCASSLGGPSYNEQFFGPGTRLTVL.

This chain joins TRBV6-5 and TRBJ2-2, with 8 nucleotides matching TRBD2. CDR1 and CDR2 from the germline V gene are MNHEY and SVGAGI. V lost 6 bases and J lost 6; bases outside the gene matches: 6. CDR3 length: 14 amino acids. In nucleotides, the CDR3 is TGTGCCAGCAGCAGCGGGGGCCACGCCGGGGAGCTGTTTTTT. Its protein product is CASSSGGHAGELFF.

The rearrangement uses TRBV30 and TRBJ2-7; D possibly corresponds to TRBD1 (6 bases). Trimming took 1 base from V and 0 from J, leaving 10 bases between them. Germline V gene data show CDR1 as GTSNPN and CDR2 as SVGIG (reference sequence). CDR3 length: 14 residues. The CDR3 sequence: CAWSDRANSYEQYF. CDR3 DNA sequence: TGTGCCTGGAGTGACAGGGCCAACTCCTACGAGCAGTACTTC.

The rearrangement uses TRBV30 and TRBJ2-2; a weak D match, TRBD1 (6 bases). Germline CDR1 and CDR2: GTSNPN and SVGIG (reference sequence). The CDR3 spans 20 residues. V dropped 0 bases and J dropped 1 base, with 24 bases sitting between them. The CDR3 bases are TGTGCCTGGAGTGTATGGGCGAGTACCAAGGACAGTCGGAACACCGGGGAGCTGTTTTTT. Its protein is CAWSVWASTKDSRNTGELFF.

V usage is TRBV4-3 and J usage is TRBJ2-7; D gene uncertain. V lost 3 bases, J lost 4 bases, and 10 bases lay in between. This CDR3 region has 13 residues. Germline V CDR1 and CDR2: LGHNA, YSLEER. The DNA of the CDR3 is TGCGCCAGCAGCCACACTCTCCTTTACGAGCAGTACTTC. Translated: CASSHTLLYEQYF.

The CDR3 sequence: CASSYPHQDTGELFF. Written as DNA, the CDR3 is TGTGCCAGCAGTTACCCCCACCAGGACACCGGGGAGCTGTTTTTT. The V call is TRBV6-5, the J call TRBJ2-2, with D uncertain. This CDR3 comprises 15 residues. Germline V lookup: CDR1 MNHEY, CDR2 SVGAGI. Trimming removed 2 bases at V and 3 bases at J, with 10 bases between.

V is TRBV6-5 and J is TRBJ2-7; TRBD2 matches at 8 bases. Germline V gene sequence: CDR1 MNHEY, CDR2 SVGAGI. V lost 4 bases and J lost 6; bases outside the gene matches: 5. The CDR3 loop spans 13 amino acids. The CDR3 here is CASSFREGGEQYF. The CDR3 DNA sequence: TGTGCCAGCAGTTTCCGGGAGGGCGGCGAGCAGTACTTC.

The chain couples TRBV19 to TRBJ1-1; D remains ambiguous. V was pared by 5 bases and J by 1 base, with 8 bases between. Germline V lookup: CDR1 LNHDA, CDR2 SQIVND (reference sequence). The CDR3 runs to 13 residues. The CDR3: CASSRAANTEAFF. The CDR3 nucleotides read TGTGCCAGTAGTCGAGCGGCGAACACTGAAGCTTTCTTT.